Detailed here is one T cell receptor beta chain. Its specificity is not known. The record originates from a study of molecular identifiers for immune sequencing clone quantification. As for the study in general: Sequencing covered four of five parts into which replicate RNA from around 20,000 or 100,000 naive CD8 cells was split. The study's findings and limits: In cases of identical TCR molecules sharing a barcode, highly expanded clone sizes could be underestimated.

Bulk TCR library preparation followed previously described methods with listed TCR primers. TCRdb used MiXCR to reprocess the PCR reads, holding one entry per CDR3 protein. The table shows approximately 680,000 distinct CDR3 sequences, with roughly 23% occurring only once. Naive CD8 libraries used about 20,000 to 1,100,000 sorted cells and 10%, 30% or 50% RNA. J gave up 5 bases and V 3 bases, and 11 bases lay outside the gene matches. Germline CDR1 reads SQVTM; CDR2 reads ANQGSEA. The CDR3 is made up of 15 amino acids. Sequenced input: naive CD8+ T cells from blood, with Jurkat cell RNA spiked in. Subset of the sample: FACS-sorted CD8+CD4-CCR7+CD45RA+ naive T cells. The sequence was collected from a human donor in good health. Some libraries in this study had Jurkat cell RNA spiked in. The rearrangement joins TRBV29-1 to TRBJ2-7; TRBD1 aligns across 9 bases. The CDR3 region is CSVEGGTGKRDEQYF. The CDR3 coding sequence is TGCAGCGTTGAGGGGGGGACAGGGAAGCGCGACGAGCAGTACTTC.